The rows below give T cell receptor beta chains drawn from one sample of a study of cytotoxic CD8 clonotypes in ibrutinib-treated CLL. Here immunoSEQ multiplex PCR was the method, and the copy in TCRdb shows in-frame clones only, minus some. The sample has about 160,000 clones, more than 75% seen once. The sequenced sample was PBMCs, obtained after 12 months of ibrutinib treatment. The source is a human donor with chronic lymphocytic leukemia. CDR3s include the opening cysteine and the closing phenylalanine or tryptophan. Fields, in order: clone size, V gene, J gene, D gene, CDR3 protein, CDR3 DNA. The D gene is left open where the match is weak. Clone size is stated in some rows and not others, as once, few, many or a class when expanded.

clone_size: NA; v_call: TRBV6-5; j_call: TRBJ1-2; d_call: TRBD1; cdr3_aa: CASKNGQGPNYGYTF; cdr3_nt: TGTGCCAGCAAGAACGGACAGGGCCCTAACTATGGCTACACCTTC
clone_size: NA; v_call: TRBV7-2; j_call: TRBJ2-7; d_call: NA; cdr3_aa: CASSLQGGPSGRAYEQYF; cdr3_nt: TGTGCCAGCAGCTTACAAGGGGGCCCTAGCGGACGGGCCTACGAGCAGTACTTC
clone_size: once; v_call: TRBV6-5; j_call: TRBJ2-7; d_call: TRBD2; cdr3_aa: CASSPGLARYEQYF; cdr3_nt: TGTGCCAGCAGTCCGGGACTAGCTCGCTACGAGCAGTACTTC
clone_size: NA; v_call: TRBV6-1; j_call: TRBJ2-4; d_call: TRBD1; cdr3_aa: CASSELDRLAKNIQYF; cdr3_nt: TGTGCCAGCAGTGAATTGGACAGGCTAGCCAAAAACATTCAGTACTTC
clone_size: NA; v_call: TRBV28; j_call: TRBJ1-1; d_call: NA; cdr3_aa: CASSLSERNTEAFF; cdr3_nt: TGTGCCAGCAGTTTATCCGAAAGGAACACTGAAGCTTTCTTT
clone_size: NA; v_call: TRBV7-2; j_call: TRBJ2-1; d_call: TRBD2; cdr3_aa: CASSLGLAGDVPNEQFF; cdr3_nt: TGTGCCAGCAGCCTGGGACTAGCGGGAGATGTTCCCAATGAGCAGTTCTTC
clone_size: once; v_call: TRBV7-9; j_call: TRBJ1-2; d_call: TRBD1; cdr3_aa: CASSLGTGGTNYGYTF; cdr3_nt: TGTGCCAGCAGCTTGGGGACAGGGGGCACCAACTATGGCTACACCTTC
clone_size: NA; v_call: TRBV29-1; j_call: TRBJ2-3; d_call: TRBD2; cdr3_aa: CSVAGLAETDTQYF; cdr3_nt: TGCAGCGTCGCGGGACTAGCGGAAACAGATACGCAGTATTTT
clone_size: NA; v_call: TRBV7-7; j_call: TRBJ1-4; d_call: TRBD1; cdr3_aa: CASSLDRDGGKLFF; cdr3_nt: TGTGCCAGCAGTTTAGACAGGGATGGGGGGAAACTGTTTTTT
clone_size: NA; v_call: TRBV11-2; j_call: TRBJ2-1; d_call: NA; cdr3_aa: CASSPNSGFNEQFF; cdr3_nt: TGTGCCAGCAGCCCGAACTCGGGGTTCAATGAGCAGTTCTTC
clone_size: medium-sized; v_call: TRBV7-2; j_call: TRBJ1-2; d_call: NA; cdr3_aa: CASSLGSGVGGYTF; cdr3_nt: TGTGCCAGCAGCCTAGGCTCAGGGGTGGGTGGCTACACCTTC
clone_size: NA; v_call: TRBV28; j_call: TRBJ2-7; d_call: TRBD1; cdr3_aa: CASRGQGGARNEQYF; cdr3_nt: TGTGCCAGCAGGGGACAAGGGGGCGCGCGGAACGAGCAGTACTTC
clone_size: NA; v_call: TRBV10-3; j_call: TRBJ2-1; d_call: NA; cdr3_aa: CAIRWGSSGSYNEQFF; cdr3_nt: TGTGCCATCAGATGGGGCTCTTCCGGCTCCTACAATGAGCAGTTCTTC
clone_size: NA; v_call: TRBV7-8; j_call: TRBJ2-7; d_call: NA; cdr3_aa: CASALGDTYEQYF; cdr3_nt: TGTGCCAGCGCCTTAGGGGATACCTACGAGCAGTACTTC
clone_size: NA; v_call: TRBV28; j_call: TRBJ1-3; d_call: TRBD1; cdr3_aa: CASSSSGTGASGNTIYF; cdr3_nt: TGTGCCAGCAGTTCCTCCGGGACAGGGGCCTCTGGAAACACCATATATTTT
clone_size: once; v_call: TRBV5-1; j_call: TRBJ2-3; d_call: TRBD1; cdr3_aa: CASSLGFDRGTDTQYF; cdr3_nt: TGCGCCAGCAGCTTGGGGTTCGACAGGGGCACAGATACGCAGTATTTT
clone_size: NA; v_call: TRBV7-3; j_call: TRBJ1-1; d_call: NA; cdr3_aa: CASSLVMGEAFF; cdr3_nt: TGTGCCAGCAGCTTAGTTATGGGAGAAGCTTTCTTT
clone_size: once; v_call: TRBV30; j_call: TRBJ1-4; d_call: NA; cdr3_aa: CAWSGRTRQVLFF; cdr3_nt: TGTGCCTGGAGTGGTAGGACCCGACAAGTACTGTTTTTT
clone_size: NA; v_call: TRBV19; j_call: TRBJ2-3; d_call: NA; cdr3_aa: CASSRSEGSTDTQYF; cdr3_nt: TGTGCCAGTAGTAGGTCGGAGGGAAGCACAGATACGCAGTATTTT
clone_size: NA; v_call: TRBV28; j_call: TRBJ1-5; d_call: NA; cdr3_aa: CAFSRGGSNQPQHF; cdr3_nt: TGTGCTTTCTCGAGGGGTGGCAGCAATCAGCCCCAGCATTTT
clone_size: NA; v_call: TRBV4-3; j_call: TRBJ2-7; d_call: NA; cdr3_aa: CASSQGMSSYEQYF; cdr3_nt: TGCGCCAGCAGCCAGGGGATGAGCTCCTACGAGCAGTACTTC